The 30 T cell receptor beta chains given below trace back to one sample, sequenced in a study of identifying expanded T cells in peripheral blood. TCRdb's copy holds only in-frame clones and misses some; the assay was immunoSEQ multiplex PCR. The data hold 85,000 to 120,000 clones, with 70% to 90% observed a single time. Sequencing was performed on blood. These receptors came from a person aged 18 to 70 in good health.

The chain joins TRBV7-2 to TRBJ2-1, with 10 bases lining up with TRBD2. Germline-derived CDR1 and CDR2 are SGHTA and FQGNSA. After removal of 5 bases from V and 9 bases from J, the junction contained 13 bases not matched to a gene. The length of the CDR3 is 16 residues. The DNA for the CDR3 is TGTGCCAGCAGCCCCAGTGCGGGACTAGCGAGAGGTGAGCAGTTCTTC. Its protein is CASSPSAGLARGEQFF.

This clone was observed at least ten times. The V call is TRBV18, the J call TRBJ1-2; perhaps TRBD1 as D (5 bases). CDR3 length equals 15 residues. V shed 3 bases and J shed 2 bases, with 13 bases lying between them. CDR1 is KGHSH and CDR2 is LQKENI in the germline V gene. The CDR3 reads CASSPSGDMNYGYTF. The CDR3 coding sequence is TGTGCCAGCTCACCTTCGGGGGATATGAACTATGGCTACACCTTC.

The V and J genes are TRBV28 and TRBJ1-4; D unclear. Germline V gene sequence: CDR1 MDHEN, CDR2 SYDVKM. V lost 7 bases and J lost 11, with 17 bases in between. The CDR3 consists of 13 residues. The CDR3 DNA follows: TGTGCCAGCACTCCTGGGGTGATTGGGAAACTGTTTTTT. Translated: CASTPGVIGKLFF.

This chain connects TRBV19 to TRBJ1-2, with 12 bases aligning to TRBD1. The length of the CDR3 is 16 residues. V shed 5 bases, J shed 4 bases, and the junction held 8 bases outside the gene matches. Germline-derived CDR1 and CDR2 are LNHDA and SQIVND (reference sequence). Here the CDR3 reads CASSGTGGTSIYGYTF. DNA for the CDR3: TGTGCCAGTAGTGGGACAGGGGGCACGAGTATCTATGGCTACACCTTC.

The CDR3 loop is CASSQATGRTDTQYF. CDR3 in DNA: TGCGCCAGCAGCCAAGCGACCGGACGCACAGATACGCAGTATTTT. This chain joins TRBV4-3 and TRBJ2-3; D ambiguous. Trimming stripped 1 base from V and 1 base from J, with 9 bases between. CDR1 and CDR2 from the germline V gene are LGHNA and YSLEER. The CDR3 contains 15 residues.

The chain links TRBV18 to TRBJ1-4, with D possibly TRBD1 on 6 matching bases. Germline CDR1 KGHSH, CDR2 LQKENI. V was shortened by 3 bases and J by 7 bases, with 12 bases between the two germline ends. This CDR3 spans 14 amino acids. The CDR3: CASSPTGMVEKLFF. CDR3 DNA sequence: TGTGCCAGCTCACCTACAGGGATGGTTGAAAAACTGTTTTTT.

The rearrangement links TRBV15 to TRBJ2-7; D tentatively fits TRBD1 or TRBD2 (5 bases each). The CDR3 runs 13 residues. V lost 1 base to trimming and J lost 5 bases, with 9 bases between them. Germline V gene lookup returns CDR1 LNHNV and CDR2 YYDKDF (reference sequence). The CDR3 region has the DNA TGTGCCACCAGCAGAGTTGGGGGAGACGAGCAGTACTTC. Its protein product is CATSRVGGDEQYF.

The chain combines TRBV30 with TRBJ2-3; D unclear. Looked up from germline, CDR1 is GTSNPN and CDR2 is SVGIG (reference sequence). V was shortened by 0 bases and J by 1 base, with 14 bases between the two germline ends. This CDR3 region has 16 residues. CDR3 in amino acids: CAWSVGSLAGTDTQYF. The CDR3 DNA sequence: TGTGCCTGGAGTGTGGGTTCTCTGGCTGGCACAGATACGCAGTATTTT.

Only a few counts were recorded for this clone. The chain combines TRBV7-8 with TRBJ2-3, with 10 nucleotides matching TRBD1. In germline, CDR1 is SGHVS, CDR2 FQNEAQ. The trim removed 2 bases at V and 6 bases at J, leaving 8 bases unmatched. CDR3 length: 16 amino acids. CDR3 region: CASSLRDRGYSDTQYF. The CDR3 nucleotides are TGTGCCAGCAGCTTACGGGACAGGGGATATTCGGATACGCAGTATTTT.

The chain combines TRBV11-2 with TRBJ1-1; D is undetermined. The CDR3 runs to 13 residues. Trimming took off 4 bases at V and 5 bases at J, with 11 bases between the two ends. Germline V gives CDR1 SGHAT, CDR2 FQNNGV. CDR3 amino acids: CASSYYRRTEAFF. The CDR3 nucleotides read TGTGCCAGCAGCTATTACCGTCGGACTGAAGCTTTCTTT.

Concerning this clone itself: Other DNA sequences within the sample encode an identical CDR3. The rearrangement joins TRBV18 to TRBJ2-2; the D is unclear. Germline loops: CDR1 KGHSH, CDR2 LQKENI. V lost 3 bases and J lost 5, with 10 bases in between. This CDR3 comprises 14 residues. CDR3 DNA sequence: TGTGCCAGCTCACCGACGGGTGAGACCGGGGAGCTGTTTTTT. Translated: CASSPTGETGELFF.

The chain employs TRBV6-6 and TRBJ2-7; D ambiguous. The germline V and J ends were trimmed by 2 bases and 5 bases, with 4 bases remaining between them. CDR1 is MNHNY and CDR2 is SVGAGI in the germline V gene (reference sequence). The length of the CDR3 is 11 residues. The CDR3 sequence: CASSYLDEQYF. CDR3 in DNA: TGTGCCAGCAGTTACCTGGACGAGCAGTACTTC.

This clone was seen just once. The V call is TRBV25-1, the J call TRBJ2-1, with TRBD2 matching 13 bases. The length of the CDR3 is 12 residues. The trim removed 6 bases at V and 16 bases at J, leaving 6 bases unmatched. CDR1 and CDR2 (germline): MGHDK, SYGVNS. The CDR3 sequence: CASRIGLAGVFF. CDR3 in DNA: TGTGCCAGCAGAATAGGACTAGCGGGAGTTTTCTTC.

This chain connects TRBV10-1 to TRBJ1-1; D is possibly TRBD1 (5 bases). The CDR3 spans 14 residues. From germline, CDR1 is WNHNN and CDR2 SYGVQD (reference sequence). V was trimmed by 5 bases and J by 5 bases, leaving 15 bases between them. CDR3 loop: CASSKGPGGTEAFF. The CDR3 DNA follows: TGCGCCAGCAGTAAGGGTCCGGGGGGGACTGAAGCTTTCTTT.

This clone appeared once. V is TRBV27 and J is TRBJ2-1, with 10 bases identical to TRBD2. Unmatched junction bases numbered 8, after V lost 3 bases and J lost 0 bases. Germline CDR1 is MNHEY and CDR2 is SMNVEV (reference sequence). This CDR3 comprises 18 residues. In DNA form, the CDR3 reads TGTGCCAGCAGTTTTCTAGCGGGGGCTAGGAGCTCCTACAATGAGCAGTTCTTC. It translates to CASSFLAGARSSYNEQFF.

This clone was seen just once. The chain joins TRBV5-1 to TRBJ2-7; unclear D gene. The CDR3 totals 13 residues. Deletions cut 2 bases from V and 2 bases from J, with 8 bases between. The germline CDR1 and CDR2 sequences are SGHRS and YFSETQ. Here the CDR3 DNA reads TGCGCCAGCAGCTTAGGATGGGCCTACGAGCAGTACTTC. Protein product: CASSLGWAYEQYF. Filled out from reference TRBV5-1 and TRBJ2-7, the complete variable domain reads KAGVTQTPRYLIKTRGQQVTLSCSPISGHRSVSWYQQTPGQGLQFLFEYFSETQRNKGNFPGRFSGRQFSNSRSEMNVSTLELGDSALYLCASSLGWAYEQYFGPGTRLTVT.

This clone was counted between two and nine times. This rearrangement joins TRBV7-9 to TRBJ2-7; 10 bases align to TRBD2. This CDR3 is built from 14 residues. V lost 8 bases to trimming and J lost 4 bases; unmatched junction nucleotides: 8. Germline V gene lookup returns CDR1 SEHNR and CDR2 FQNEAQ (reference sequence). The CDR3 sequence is CASGGLAGGYEQYF. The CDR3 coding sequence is TGTGCCAGCGGCGGATTAGCGGGAGGTTACGAGCAGTACTTC.

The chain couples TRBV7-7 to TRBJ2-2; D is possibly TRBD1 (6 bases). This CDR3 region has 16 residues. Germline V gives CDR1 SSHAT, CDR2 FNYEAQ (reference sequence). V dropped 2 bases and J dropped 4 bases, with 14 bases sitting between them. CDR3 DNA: TGTGCCAGCAGCTTATCTAATCCAGGGGTCACCGGGGAGCTGTTTTTT. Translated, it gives CASSLSNPGVTGELFF.

CDR3 nucleotide sequence: TGTGCCAGCAGTGAAGCCTATCGAAGGGAGGCAGTACGAGACACCATATATTTT. This gives the protein CASSEAYRREAVRDTIYF. The J gene is TRBJ1-3, the V gene TRBV2, with D unclear. This CDR3 is built from 18 residues. The germline V gene encodes CDR1 SNHLY and CDR2 FYNNEI. With 0 bases removed from V and 8 bases from J, the gap between germline ends came to 23 bases.

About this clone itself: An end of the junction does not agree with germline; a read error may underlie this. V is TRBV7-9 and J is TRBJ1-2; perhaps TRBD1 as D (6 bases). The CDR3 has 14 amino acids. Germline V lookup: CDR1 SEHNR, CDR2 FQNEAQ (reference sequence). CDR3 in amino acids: CASSLLEGEPPRFF. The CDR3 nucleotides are TGTGCCAGCAGCTTATTAGAGGGGGAACCGCCCCGGTTCTTC.

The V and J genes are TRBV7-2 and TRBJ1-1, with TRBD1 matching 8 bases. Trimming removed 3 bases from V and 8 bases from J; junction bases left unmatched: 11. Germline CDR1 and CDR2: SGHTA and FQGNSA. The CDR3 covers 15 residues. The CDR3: CASSFYGTGPPEAFF. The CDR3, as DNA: TGTGCCAGCAGCTTTTACGGGACAGGACCCCCCGAAGCTTTCTTT.

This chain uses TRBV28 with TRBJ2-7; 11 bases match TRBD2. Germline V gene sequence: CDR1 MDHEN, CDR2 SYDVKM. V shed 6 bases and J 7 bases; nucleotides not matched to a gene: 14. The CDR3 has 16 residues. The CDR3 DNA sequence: TGTGCCAGCAGACCCACTGGGGCTAGCGGGAGGTGGGAGCAGTACTTC. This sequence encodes CASRPTGASGRWEQYF.

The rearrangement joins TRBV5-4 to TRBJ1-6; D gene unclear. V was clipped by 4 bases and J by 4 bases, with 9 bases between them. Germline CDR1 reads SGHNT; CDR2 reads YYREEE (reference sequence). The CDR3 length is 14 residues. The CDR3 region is CASSIDGYNSPLHF. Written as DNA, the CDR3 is TGTGCCAGCAGCATTGACGGGTATAATTCACCCCTCCACTTT.

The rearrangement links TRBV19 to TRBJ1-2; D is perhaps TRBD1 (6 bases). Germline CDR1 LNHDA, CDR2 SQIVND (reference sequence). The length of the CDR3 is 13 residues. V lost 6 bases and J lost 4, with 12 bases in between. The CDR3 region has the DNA TGTGCCAGTAGATCCAGGGGTTCCTATGGCTACACCTTC. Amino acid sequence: CASRSRGSYGYTF.

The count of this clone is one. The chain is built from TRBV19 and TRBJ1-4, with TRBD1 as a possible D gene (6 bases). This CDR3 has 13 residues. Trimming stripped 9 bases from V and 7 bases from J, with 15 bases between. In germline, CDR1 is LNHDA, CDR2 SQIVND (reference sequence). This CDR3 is CASLDRSLEKLFF. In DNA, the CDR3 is TGTGCCAGCTTAGACAGGAGCCTTGAAAAACTGTTTTTT.

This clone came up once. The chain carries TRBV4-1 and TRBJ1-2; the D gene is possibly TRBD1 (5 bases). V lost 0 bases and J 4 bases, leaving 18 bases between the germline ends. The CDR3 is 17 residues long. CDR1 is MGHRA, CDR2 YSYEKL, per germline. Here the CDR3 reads CASSQDQGPTRRYGYTF. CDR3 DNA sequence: TGCGCCAGCAGCCAAGATCAGGGCCCTACTCGGCGCTATGGCTACACCTTC.

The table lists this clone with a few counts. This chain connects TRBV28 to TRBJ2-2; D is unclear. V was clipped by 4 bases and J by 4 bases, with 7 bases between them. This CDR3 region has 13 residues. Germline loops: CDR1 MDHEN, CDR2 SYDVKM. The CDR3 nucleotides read TGTGCCAGCAGTTACAGTGGCACCGGGGAGCTGTTTTTT. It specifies CASSYSGTGELFF.

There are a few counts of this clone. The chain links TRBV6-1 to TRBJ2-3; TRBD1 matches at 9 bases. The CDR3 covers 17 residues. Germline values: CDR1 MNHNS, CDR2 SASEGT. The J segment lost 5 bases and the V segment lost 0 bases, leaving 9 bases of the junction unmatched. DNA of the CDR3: TGTGCCAGCAGTGAAGCAGGGGTGGGACAGGGACAAGATACGCAGTATTTT. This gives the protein CASSEAGVGQGQDTQYF.

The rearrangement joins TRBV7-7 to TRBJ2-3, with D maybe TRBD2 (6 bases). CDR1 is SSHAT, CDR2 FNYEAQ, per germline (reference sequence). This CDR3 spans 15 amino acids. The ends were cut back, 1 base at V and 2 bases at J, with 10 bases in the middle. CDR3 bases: TGTGCCAGCAGCTTAGGGCGGGGACCCACAGATACGCAGTATTTT. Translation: CASSLGRGPTDTQYF.

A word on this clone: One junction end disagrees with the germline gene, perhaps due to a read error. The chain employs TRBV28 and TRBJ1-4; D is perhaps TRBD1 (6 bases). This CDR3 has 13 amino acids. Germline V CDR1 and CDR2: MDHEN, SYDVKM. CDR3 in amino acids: CAGSPGAEEKLFF. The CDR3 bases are TGTGCCGGCAGCCCAGGGGCGGAAGAAAAACTGTTTTTT. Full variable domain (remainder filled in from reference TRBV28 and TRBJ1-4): DVKVTQSSRYLVKRTGEKVFLECVQDMDHENMFWYRQDPGLGLRLIYFSYDVKMKEKGDIPEGYSVSREKKERFSLILESASTNQTSMYLCAGSPGAEEKLFFGSGTQLSVL.